The clone carrying this TCR beta chain has ten or more counts. As yet, its antigen is unknown. What was amplified from RNA transcripts were TCR beta CDR3 regions. The TCR CDR3 first-round RT-PCR relied on the HTBI primer set. TCRdb called the multiplex PCR reads again in MiXCR, with one record for every CDR3 protein. This sample carries some 420,000 distinct CDR3 sequences, around 15% of them seen once, and the ten largest clones take 5.3%. The record originates from a study of T cells in Graves' hyperthyroidism and ophthalmopathy. Study outcomes and limitations: Ophthalmopathy was told apart from stable hyperthyroidism by a 13 V-J model. Appearing also in blood were most of the thyroid clonotypes expanded above 0.001.

The CDR3 sequence is 19 residues long. Germline values: CDR1 SGHVS, CDR2 FQNEAQ. J was trimmed by 0 bases and V by 5 bases; bases with no gene match: 16. This clonotype was obtained from a woman aged 18-29 years with Graves' hyperthyroidism. Material for sequencing was blood. The genes are TRBV7-8 and TRBJ2-4, with 7 positions matching TRBD1. CDR3 coding DNA: TGTGCCAGCAGCCTTTATACCGACAGGGCATCACTAGCCAAAAACATTCAGTACTTC. It yields the protein CASSLYTDRASLAKNIQYF.